This TCR beta chain was identified in a study of Tregs in tolerant kidney transplant recipients. Study-wide results and limits: The small number of patients limits these findings pending further validation.

There are 13 residues in the CDR3. With 6 bases clipped from V and 4 bases from J, the junction kept 3 bases outside the gene matches. Germline CDR1 reads SNHLY; CDR2 reads FYNNEI. On this clone: Antigen specificity is unknown.

Clones were read by immunoSEQ multiplex PCR, and TCRdb kept only the in-frame ones, dropping some. The table shows 68,000 or so clones, with around 84% occurring only once. Unstimulated regulatory T cells (CD4+CD25+CD127-), CD4+CD25- non-regulatory cells, CD4 and CD8 cells were FACS-sorted from thawed PBMCs. This chain joins TRBV2 and TRBJ1-2, with 9 bases lining up with TRBD1. The sequence was collected from a human donor in good health. The specimen sequenced was CD4+ T cells from blood. CDR3 in DNA: TGTGCCAGCAGAGGGACAGGGCCCTATGGCTACACCTTC. This encodes CASRGTGPYGYTF.